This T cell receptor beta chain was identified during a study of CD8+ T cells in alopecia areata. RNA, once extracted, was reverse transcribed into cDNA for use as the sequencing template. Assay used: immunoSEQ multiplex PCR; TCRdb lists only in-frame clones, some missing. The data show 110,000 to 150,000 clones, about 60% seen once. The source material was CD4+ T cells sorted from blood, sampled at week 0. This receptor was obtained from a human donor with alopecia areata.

Written as DNA, the CDR3 is TGTGCCTGGAGCGCCGAACTAGCGGGGGACACAGATACGCAGTATTTT. Translated, it gives CAWSAELAGDTDTQYF. The chain has TRBV30 and TRBJ2-3, with 11 bases lining up with TRBD2. This CDR3 has 16 residues. The ends lost 3 bases at V and 2 bases at J; junction bases unmatched: 7. Germline V gene data show CDR1 as GTSNPN and CDR2 as SVGIG (reference sequence).